This T cell receptor beta chain was profiled in a study of blood T cell repertoires in COVID-19. Study information: Whether acute or convalescent, the COVID-19 samples came from the United States, Italy and Spain.

Per the original data handling: Amplification of reference gene primers was used by the study to estimate nucleated cell counts. Sequencing was performed with immunoSEQ multiplex PCR; in TCRdb, only in-frame clones are kept and a portion is missing. That table gives V, J and clone size, and the DNA gave D and trimming. Altogether tens of thousands of clones are present, approximately 80% being singletons, with the ten largest covering 5% to 6.5%. The J segment lost 1 base and the V segment lost 4 bases, leaving 3 bases of the junction unmatched. The CDR3 is 17 amino acids. The germline CDR1 and CDR2 sequences are SGHRS and YFSETQ.

The chain has TRBV5-1 and TRBJ2-1; 15 nucleotides agree with TRBD2. The clonotype comes from a woman in her sixties with acute or convalescent COVID-19. The sequencing sample was made of peripheral blood. The CDR3 nucleotides read TGCGCCAGCAGCGAGGGACTAGCGGGGGGATCCTACAATGAGCAGTTCTTC. Translating gives CASSEGLAGGSYNEQFF.